This T cell receptor (beta chain) was identified during a study of blood T cell repertoires in COVID-19. Study overall: Sites in the United States, Italy and Spain provided acute and convalescent COVID-19 samples. T cells, B-cell-depleted T cells, or PBMCs supplied cDNA or gDNA.

Looked up from germline, CDR1 is SQVTM and CDR2 is ANQGSEA. Trimming removed 4 bases from V and 4 bases from J, with 10 bases in between. This CDR3 spans 12 amino acids. Some clones are missing from TCRdb's copy, which holds only in-frame ones; the method was immunoSEQ multiplex PCR. Among roughly 89,000 clones listed, roughly 80% were seen once. This receptor was identified in a woman of 80 years or more with acute or convalescent COVID-19. What was sequenced was peripheral blood. This sequence joins TRBV29-1 and TRBJ1-2; possible D gene TRBD1, 5 bases. DNA for the CDR3: TGCAGCGTTGTTGGGGGGGGCTATGGCTACACCTTC. Protein product: CSVVGGGYGYTF. The variable domain in full, with the rest retrieved from reference TRBV29-1 and TRBJ1-2, is SAVISQKPSRDICQRGTSLTIQCQVDSQVTMMFWYRQQPGQSLTLIATANQGSEATYESGFVIDKFPISRPNLTFSTLTVSNMSPEDSSIYLCSVVGGGYGYTFGSGTRLTVV.